This TCR beta chain stems from a study of cytomegalovirus exposure and HLA in healthy donors. PCR was performed using 60 Vbeta and 13 Jbeta primers. This table comes from immunoSEQ multiplex PCR, and its TCRdb copy is limited to in-frame clones, with some not included. Seen here are more than 95,000 clones, about 80% observed once, and the top ten hold roughly 4%. Trimming pared 4 bases from V and 2 bases from J, leaving 16 bases between. CDR3 length equals 16 residues. Germline V gene lookup returns CDR1 LGHNA and CDR2 YNFKEQ. The sequence came from a woman aged 40 to 50 in good health and CMV-seropositive. This rearrangement joins TRBV4-2 to TRBJ2-3, with D perhaps TRBD2 (5 bases). Sequencing was carried out using PBMCs. CDR3 loop: CASSPEVLATTDTQYF. The CDR3 DNA follows: TGTGCCAGCAGCCCCGAGGTTTTAGCGACCACAGATACGCAGTATTTT.